What follows are 32 T cell receptor beta chains derived from one specimen sequenced in a study of tumor-infiltrating lymphocytes in oesophageal squamous cell carcinoma. Each CDR3 protein is one row after TCRdb ran MiXCR on the PCR reads. Counted here are about 20,000 distinct CDR3 sequences, around two fifths occurring once; the ten biggest clones make up approximately 19%. The sequenced sample consisted of esophageal tumor tissue. These receptors were obtained from a male donor with esophageal squamous cell carcinoma.

By share, this clonotype ranks as medium-sized. The chain recombines TRBV7-9 with TRBJ2-1, with 10 bases fitting TRBD1. Germline trimming cut 0 bases from V and 10 bases from J; bases unmatched to any gene: 6. Germline V gene data show CDR1 as SEHNR and CDR2 as FQNEAQ (reference sequence). This CDR3 comprises 15 residues. CDR3 protein: CASSLATGGWGEQFF. The CDR3 nucleotides read TGTGCCAGCAGCTTAGCGACAGGGGGCTGGGGGGAGCAGTTCTTC.

This clonotype was seen many times. Since a much larger clone is just one base distant, this may be a read error. The rearrangement joins TRBV7-9 to TRBJ2-5; the match to TRBD1 covers 7 bases. V shed 5 bases and J 11 bases; nucleotides not matched to a gene: 23. The CDR3 consists of 17 residues. Germline V gene data show CDR1 as SEHNR and CDR2 as FQNEAQ (reference sequence). The CDR3 DNA sequence: TGTGCCAGCAGCCTTCACAAGACAGGGCTCATCTACAATGAGCAGTACTTC. The encoded protein is CASSLHKTGLIYNEQYF. The whole variable domain, filled in from reference TRBV7-9 and TRBJ2-5, reads DTGVSQNPRHKITKRGQNVTFRCDPISEHNRLYWYRQTLGQGPEFLTYFQNEAQLEKSRLLSDRFSAERPKGSFSTLEIQRTEQGDSAMYLCASSLHKTGLIYNEQYFGPGTRLLVL.

This clonotype is labeled as medium-sized. The CDR3 loop is CASSPRGLAGSRTDTQYF. The DNA of the CDR3 is TGTGCCAGCAGCCCCCGGGGACTAGCGGGTTCGCGCACAGATACGCAGTATTTT. This rearrangement joins TRBV7-9 to TRBJ2-3, with 12 positions matching TRBD2. CDR3 length equals 18 residues. V shed 5 bases and J 1 base; nucleotides not matched to a gene: 10. The germline V gene encodes CDR1 SEHNR and CDR2 FQNEAQ (reference sequence).

V usage is TRBV28 and J usage is TRBJ2-7; D gene unclear. Judging by the DNA end, TRBJ2-5 fits better; the J call may be wrong. This CDR3 comprises 12 residues. CDR1 MDHEN and CDR2 SYDVKM come from the germline V gene. In nucleotides, the CDR3 is TGTGCCAGCAGTTCACCGACAGAGACCCAGTACTTC. It encodes CASSSPTETQYF.

V usage is TRBV7-4 and J usage is TRBJ2-4, with TRBD1 as a possible D gene (6 bases). The end of the DNA fits TRBJ2-7 better, so the J call may be wrong. Germline V lookup: CDR1 SGHVT, CDR2 SQSDAQ. The CDR3 sequence is 16 residues long. CDR3 sequence (DNA): TGTGCCAGCAGCCTAGGGGGTCTAGACCCGATATACGAGCAGTACTTC. Translation: CASSLGGLDPIYEQYF.

The V call is TRBV6-6, the J call TRBJ1-2; weak D call: TRBD1 (5 bases). The V end lost 2 bases, the J end lost 2 bases, and 12 bases lay between the germline ends. Germline CDR1 MNHNY, CDR2 SVGAGI (reference sequence). This CDR3 has 15 residues. The CDR3 protein is CASSYVWGGNYGYTF. CDR3 bases: TGTGCCAGCAGTTACGTGTGGGGGGGGAACTATGGCTACACCTTC.

This clonotype was observed once. V usage is TRBV28 and J usage is TRBJ2-5; TRBD2 agrees at 8 bases. There are 14 residues in the CDR3. V shed 4 bases and J 11 bases; nucleotides not matched to a gene: 12. The germline CDR1 and CDR2 sequences are MDHEN and SYDVKM. In DNA, the CDR3 is TGTGCCAGCAGTTCGGGAGGGCCTCGGTTGGAGCAGTACTTC. It encodes CASSSGGPRLEQYF.

This clonotype was found many times. The V gene is TRBV10-2, the J gene TRBJ1-5; the D is unclear. V gave up 6 bases and J gave up 1 base, with 7 bases separating them. Germline CDR1 and CDR2: WSHSY and SAAADI. CDR3 size: 13 residues. The CDR3 loop reads CASRRESNQPQHF. The CDR3 DNA is TGCGCCAGCAGGAGGGAGAGCAATCAGCCCCAGCATTTT.

Here the CDR3 DNA reads TGTGCCAGCAGTTTCGCACAGGACCTCTATGGCTACACCTTC. It yields the protein CASSFAQDLYGYTF. This rearrangement joins TRBV28 to TRBJ2-1; maybe TRBD1 (5 bases). Matching the DNA end better, TRBJ1-2 makes the J call doubtful. The CDR3 runs to 14 residues. Germline-derived CDR1 and CDR2 are MDHEN and SYDVKM.

This clonotype was observed a handful of times. Sequence at one end of the junction differs from germline and may be a read error. The gene calls are TRBV6-2 or TRBV6-3 and TRBJ2-7; 8 bases map to TRBD2. Germline CDR1 and CDR2: MNHEY and SVGEGT. CDR3 size: 16 residues. In DNA form, the CDR3 reads TGTGCCAGCGGTGATGCCAGCGGGGGCCGTCCGTACGCGCAGTACTTC. Translated: CASGDASGGRPYAQYF.

Within the sample, this clonotype is medium-sized. The chain carries TRBV27 and TRBJ2-1, with TRBD1 identical over 7 bases. From germline, CDR1 is MNHEY and CDR2 SMNVEV (reference sequence). V shed 6 bases, J shed 6 bases, and the junction held 11 bases outside the gene matches. The CDR3 contains 15 residues. CDR3 DNA sequence: TGTGCCAGCAGAAACAGGGGTTTGCTAGTCAATGAGCAGTTCTTC. This codes for CASRNRGLLVNEQFF.

Many counts were recorded for this clonotype. This chain joins TRBV10-3 and TRBJ2-7; D unresolved. Germline lookup yields CDR1 ENHRY and CDR2 SYGVKD. V was cut by 7 bases and J by 7 bases, with 17 bases left in between. This CDR3 has 13 amino acids. This CDR3 is CAIKESSGNEQYF. As DNA, the CDR3 is TGTGCCATCAAAGAGTCTAGTGGCAATGAGCAGTACTTC.

This clonotype is medium-sized. The chain recombines TRBV12-3 or TRBV12-4 with TRBJ2-7, with D perhaps TRBD2 (7 bases). The germline V and J ends were trimmed by 5 bases and 2 bases, with 13 bases remaining between them. The CDR3 extends over 14 amino acids. This CDR3 reads CASSISGGPYEQYF. The DNA for the CDR3 is TGTGCCAGCAGTATCTCGGGGGGCCCCTACGAGCAGTACTTC.

The J gene is TRBJ1-1, the V gene TRBV18; 7 nucleotides match TRBD1. From germline, CDR1 is KGHSH and CDR2 LQKENI. V shed 3 bases and J 3 bases; nucleotides not matched to a gene: 1. CDR3 size: 13 residues. The CDR3 here is CASSPQGDTEAFF. In DNA form, the CDR3 reads TGTGCCAGCTCACCCCAGGGGGACACTGAAGCTTTCTTT.

Written as DNA, the CDR3 is TGTGCCAGCAGCATAGGGAGTGAGACCCAGTACTTC. Translated, it gives CASSIGSETQYF. The chain links TRBV7-6 to TRBJ2-7, with D possibly TRBD2 on 5 matching bases. The assigned J gene may be wrong: the sequence end matches TRBJ2-5 better. The CDR3 contains 12 residues. Germline V lookup: CDR1 SGHVS, CDR2 FNYEAQ.

This clonotype is classed as medium-sized. The chain is built from TRBV6-1 and TRBJ2-5; 8 bases line up with TRBD1. V was clipped by 6 bases and J by 5 bases; unmatched bases: 17. Per the germline V gene, CDR1 is MNHNS and CDR2 is SASEGT. The CDR3 has 17 residues. The CDR3 region is CASRALTGQGLGETQYF. CDR3 coding DNA: TGTGCCAGCAGAGCATTGACAGGACAGGGCTTAGGGGAGACCCAGTACTTC.

This clonotype rates as medium-sized. The V call is TRBV6-1, the J call TRBJ2-7; D is perhaps TRBD1 or TRBD2 (5 bases each). Per germline, CDR1 MNHNS and CDR2 SASEGT. The V end was cut by 6 bases, the J end by 3 bases, with 24 bases between. This CDR3 comprises 17 residues. DNA for the CDR3: TGTGCCAGCAGCCCCACCAGGTCGGGGCTTAACAACTACGAGCAGTACTTC. Translation gives CASSPTRSGLNNYEQYF.

In this sample, this clonotype turned up many times. This may stem from a read error, because a much larger clone lies one nucleotide away. The chain links TRBV7-3 to TRBJ2-5; TRBD1 agrees at 7 bases. CDR1 and CDR2 (germline): SGHTA, FQGTGA. V shed 5 bases, J shed 11 bases, and the junction held 11 bases outside the gene matches. CDR3 length: 13 amino acids. This CDR3 reads CASSTDRFNAQYF. CDR3 DNA sequence: TGTGCCAGCAGCACGGACAGGTTTAATGCGCAGTACTTC.

This clonotype is labeled medium-sized. The V and J genes are TRBV7-9 and TRBJ2-5; 8 positions agree with TRBD2. V trimming: 2 bases; J trimming: 5 bases; junction bases outside the gene matches: 1. This CDR3 has 13 amino acids. CDR1 is SEHNR, CDR2 FQNEAQ, per germline (reference sequence). CDR3 nucleotide sequence: TGTGCCAGCAGCTTATCGGGGGGGGAGACCCAGTACTTC. Amino acids: CASSLSGGETQYF.

This clonotype was recorded only once. A junction boundary mismatches the germline segment, possibly from a read error. The V and J genes are TRBV10-3 and TRBJ2-3; D is ambiguous. The CDR3 spans 11 residues. CDR1 is ENHRY, CDR2 SYGVKD, per germline. CDR3 loop: CAISEGGEQHF. CDR3 DNA: TGTGCCATCAGTGAGGGTGGCGAGCAGCACTTC.

This clonotype has only a few counts. V usage is TRBV12-3 or TRBV12-4 and J usage is TRBJ2-5, with 8 bases aligning to TRBD2. Gene TRBJ2-7 matches the end of the DNA better, so the J call may be wrong. The CDR3 is made up of 20 amino acids. Here the CDR3 reads CASSLIRSDLLAGLPYEQYF. In DNA, the CDR3 is TGTGCCAGCAGTTTAATACGGTCGGATCTTCTAGCGGGCCTCCCCTACGAGCAGTACTTC.

In this sample, this clonotype turned up many times. The rearrangement links TRBV11-2 to TRBJ1-2; D is perhaps TRBD1 (5 bases). The germline V and J ends were trimmed by 5 bases and 2 bases, with 15 bases remaining between them. This CDR3 contains 15 residues. CDR1 is SGHAT, CDR2 FQNNGV, per germline. The CDR3 reads CASSHSGTRNYGYTF. The CDR3 region has the DNA TGTGCCAGCAGCCACAGCGGGACGCGGAACTATGGCTACACCTTC.

This clonotype is a singleton in its sample. Being one base from a much bigger clone, this may be a read error. V is TRBV12-3 or TRBV12-4 and J is TRBJ2-7; 11 nucleotides agree with TRBD2. The V segment lost 5 bases and the J segment 4 bases; nucleotides outside the gene matches: 7. The CDR3 spans 15 residues. This chain's CDR3 is CASSQLLAGAYEQYF. The CDR3 DNA is TGTGCCAGCAGTCAGCTACTAGCGGGAGCGTACGAGCAGTACTTC.

This chain links TRBV7-2 with TRBJ2-5; TRBD2 might be the D (6 bases). The DNA matches TRBJ2-7 better at its end, which makes the J call doubtful. The germline V gene has CDR1 SGHTA and CDR2 FQGNSA. The CDR3 length is 18 residues. CDR3 bases: TGTGCCAGCAGCAAACTCCTTTCGACGGGAGCCGCCTCCTACGAGCAGTACTTC. This gives the protein CASSKLLSTGAASYEQYF.

This clonotype was observed a handful of times. Given a much more abundant clone one base away, this may be a read error. The rearrangement joins TRBV6-1 to TRBJ2-5, with 8 bases fitting TRBD1. The CDR3 sequence is 15 residues long. Germline V CDR1 and CDR2: MNHNS, SASEGT. Trimming at V came to 7 bases and at J to 11 bases, leaving 18 bases not matched to a gene. The DNA of the CDR3 is TGTGCCAGCATTCAGACCAGGGGGCCGCTCAATGAGCAGTACTTC. Protein: CASIQTRGPLNEQYF.

By sample share, this clonotype is medium-sized. V usage is TRBV7-2 and J usage is TRBJ2-1, with 8 bases aligning to TRBD1. Germline CDR1 SGHTA, CDR2 FQGNSA. The CDR3 spans 15 residues. V gave up 1 base and J gave up 9 bases; unmatched junction bases: 8. The CDR3 loop reads CASSLGRQGLGEQFF. The CDR3 nucleotides are TGTGCCAGCAGCTTAGGACGACAGGGGCTTGGTGAGCAGTTCTTC.

The rearrangement uses TRBV7-2 and TRBJ2-1; TRBD2 aligns across 7 bases. The tail of the sequence fits TRBJ2-5 better, so the J call may be wrong. This CDR3 spans 16 amino acids. CDR1 SGHTA and CDR2 FQGNSA come from the germline V gene. The CDR3 sequence: CASSPGTTGGLETQYF. CDR3 in DNA: TGTGCCAGCAGCCCTGGGACTACAGGAGGATTGGAGACCCAGTACTTC.

Details on this clonotype: Because the CDR3 is missing its conserved closing phenylalanine or tryptophan, this is likely a read error. No DNA is shown, since the ends of the CDR3 on it are uncertain; the CDR3 is the one TCRdb lists. The genes are TRBV7-4 and TRBJ2-6; TRBD2, as called in the table, went unchecked against the DNA. The CDR3 comprises 15 residues, both ends counted. Looked up from germline, CDR1 is SGHVT and CDR2 is SQSDAQ. The CDR3 region is CASSSVGLQEQFFGA.

This clonotype has at least ten counts. One end of the junction does not line up with germline, which may come from a read error. V and J are TRBV10-3 and TRBJ2-1; TRBD1 is a possible D gene (6 bases). The V gene's germline CDR1 is ENHRY and CDR2 SYGVKD. CDR3 length equals 12 residues. Here the CDR3 DNA reads TGTGCCATCGCAACCGGACAGTCGGCGCTGTACTTC. It is translated as CAIATGQSALYF.

This clonotype was counted many times. V is TRBV6-6 and J is TRBJ2-7; D assignment may be TRBD1 or TRBD2 (5 bases each). Germline CDR1 is MNHNY and CDR2 is SVGAGI (reference sequence). CDR3 length: 14 amino acids. V lost 2 bases to trimming and J lost 5 bases, with 13 bases between them. In DNA, the CDR3 is TGTGCCAGCAGTTACAGCCGGGGCAACCACGAGCAGTACTTC. It codes for CASSYSRGNHEQYF.

The gene calls are TRBV7-2 and TRBJ2-5; D possibly corresponds to TRBD1 (5 bases). The end of the DNA is better explained by TRBJ2-7, so the J call may be wrong. CDR3 length: 15 amino acids. Germline V CDR1 and CDR2: SGHTA, FQGNSA. The CDR3 region is CASSSFRTSAYEQYF. The CDR3 nucleotides read TGTGCCAGCAGCTCTTTCAGGACATCAGCCTACGAGCAGTACTTC.

J is TRBJ1-6 and V is TRBV7-2, with TRBD1 matching over 9 bases. This CDR3 comprises 14 residues. Unmatched junction bases numbered 5, after V lost 5 bases and J lost 9 bases. CDR1 is SGHTA and CDR2 is FQGNSA in the germline V gene. The CDR3 bases are TGTGCCAGCAGCGGGGACAGGGACCGTTCACCCCTCCACTTT. This codes for CASSGDRDRSPLHF. Filled out from reference TRBV7-2 and TRBJ1-6, the complete variable domain reads GAGVSQSPSNKVTEKGKDVELRCDPISGHTALYWYRQSLGQGLEFLIYFQGNSAPDKSGLPSDRFSAERTGGSVSTLTIQRTQQEDSAVYLCASSGDRDRSPLHFGNGTRLTVT.